This T cell receptor beta chain was recorded in a study of persistence of HIV-infected CD4 T cells. The overall study: CD4+ T cells responding to CMV or HIV-1 Gag were isolated. Study conclusions and caveats: TCRbeta richness was lower in CMV- and Gag-responding cells than in anti-CD3/anti-CD28-responding cells. Within sorted populations, more oligoclonal TCRs accompanied more oligoclonal proviruses.

A remark on this clone: Its cognate antigen is unknown.

CDR1 and CDR2 (germline): SGDLS, YYNGEE. V was clipped by 0 bases and J by 4 bases; unmatched bases: 2. This CDR3 spans 15 amino acids. The stimulus was lysate of CMV-infected fibroblasts, around 10 ug/mL. CD40L/CD69 double-negative CD45RO-high memory CD4+ T cells were collected. Inclusion required CMV-positive serology and CD4+ counts above 400 cells/uL. The immunoSEQ assay was version 4, run in survey mode. The method was immunoSEQ multiplex PCR; TCRdb's version includes in-frame clones alone and lacks a portion of them. The data show 25,000 to 35,000 clones, roughly four fifths seen once. This TCR came from an adult man with HIV who was CMV-seropositive. The sample here was CD4+ T cells sorted from PBMCs after approximately 20-hour stimulation, taken from a patient who received antiretroviral therapy. The chain is built from TRBV9 and TRBJ2-2, with 8 bases matching TRBD1. CDR3 in DNA: TGTGCCAGCAGCGTAGCACAGGGGGTCACCGGGGAGCTGTTTTTT. Translating gives CASSVAQGVTGELFF.